These 30 T cell receptor beta chains came from one sample sequenced in a study of T cell responses to AZD1222 COVID-19 vaccine. The assay was immunoSEQ multiplex PCR, and TCRdb's table has in-frame clones only and misses some. The sample lists some 170,000 clones; roughly nine tenths were seen once. The sequences come from peripheral blood, collected on day 0 of AZD1222 vaccination. The origin of the receptors is an adult in good health.

The chain carries TRBV29-1 and TRBJ2-3; no clear D. This CDR3 contains 13 residues. Germline V lookup: CDR1 SQVTM, CDR2 ANQGSEA. The germline V and J ends were trimmed by 6 bases and 2 bases, with 12 bases remaining between them. CDR3: CSVRRGPTDTQYF. CDR3 nucleotides: TGCAGCGTCAGGCGTGGGCCCACAGATACGCAGTATTTT.

J is TRBJ2-4 and V is TRBV5-1; 15 bases align to TRBD2. The junction had 6 bases not matched to a gene; V was cut back by 5 bases and J by 0 bases. Germline V gene lookup returns CDR1 SGHRS and CDR2 YFSETQ. This CDR3 region has 18 residues. Here the CDR3 DNA reads TGCGCCAGCAGTTACGGACTAGCGGGAGGGCTAGCCAAAAACATTCAGTACTTC. This encodes CASSYGLAGGLAKNIQYF.

The genes are TRBV6-1 and TRBJ1-5; no clear D gene. CDR1 MNHNS and CDR2 SASEGT come from the germline V gene. Trimming removed 3 bases from V and 11 bases from J, with 17 bases in between. The CDR3 runs 14 residues. CDR3 coding DNA: TGTGCCAGCAGTGACGGCCCATCCCCTCAAGCCCAGCATTTT. Translation gives CASSDGPSPQAQHF.

This chain joins TRBV4-1 and TRBJ1-1; maybe TRBD1 (5 bases). V lost 0 bases, J lost 0 bases, and 8 bases lay in between. CDR3 length: 15 amino acids. Germline V gene sequence: CDR1 MGHRA, CDR2 YSYEKL. CDR3 nucleotides: TGCGCCAGCAGCCAAGAGTACAGGATGAACACTGAAGCTTTCTTT. Translated: CASSQEYRMNTEAFF.

V usage is TRBV5-1 and J usage is TRBJ2-3, with 8 bases matching TRBD2. With V trimmed by 4 bases and J by 1 base, 8 bases remained unmatched. CDR1 and CDR2 from the germline V gene are SGHRS and YFSETQ. This CDR3 spans 16 amino acids. This chain's CDR3 is CASSGSGTSGTDTQYF. The CDR3 coding sequence is TGCGCCAGCAGCGGATCCGGGACTAGTGGCACAGATACGCAGTATTTT.

The chain recombines TRBV5-6 with TRBJ1-2; D is uncertain. CDR1 is SGHDT, CDR2 YYEEEE, per germline. The V end was cut by 4 bases, the J end by 4 bases, with 17 bases between. The CDR3 is 15 amino acids. The CDR3 protein is CASSGWNSMVYGYTF. CDR3 DNA sequence: TGTGCCAGCAGCGGGTGGAACAGCATGGTCTATGGCTACACCTTC.

The J gene is TRBJ1-1, the V gene TRBV7-8; 7 bases are a match to TRBD1. Germline CDR1 reads SGHVS; CDR2 reads FQNEAQ. Unmatched junction bases numbered 2, after V lost 0 bases and J lost 1 base. This CDR3 has 15 residues. DNA of the CDR3: TGTGCCAGCAGCTTAGCTCGGACAGGGAACACTGAAGCTTTCTTT. It codes for CASSLARTGNTEAFF.

This chain uses TRBV2 with TRBJ2-7; 9 positions match TRBD2. V gave up 8 bases and J gave up 6 bases; unmatched junction bases: 11. The CDR3 contains 14 residues. CDR1 and CDR2 (germline): SNHLY, FYNNEI. The DNA for the CDR3 is TGTGCCAGCCTCCCGGGACTAGCTATGGTCGAGCAGTACTTC. Protein product: CASLPGLAMVEQYF. The variable domain in full, completed from reference TRBV2 and TRBJ2-7, reads EPEVTQTPSHQVTQMGQEVILRCVPISNHLYFYWYRQILGQKVEFLVSFYNNEISEKSEIFDDQFSVERPDGSNFTLKIRSTKLEDSAMYFCASLPGLAMVEQYFGPGTRLTVT.

The V call is TRBV6-1, the J call TRBJ2-7, with D unclear. Germline V gene lookup returns CDR1 MNHNS and CDR2 SASEGT. The length of the CDR3 is 10 residues. Trimming took 2 bases from V and 6 from J, leaving 2 bases between them. CDR3 sequence (DNA): TGTGCCAGCAGTGAATTCGAGCAGTACTTC. It specifies CASSEFEQYF.

The chain uses TRBV19 and TRBJ1-5, with 8 positions matching TRBD1. CDR3 length: 15 amino acids. V shed 6 bases, J shed 1 base, and the junction held 5 bases outside the gene matches. CDR1 and CDR2 from the germline V gene are LNHDA and SQIVND (reference sequence). CDR3 residues: CASRTGERSNQPQHF. In DNA, the CDR3 is TGTGCCAGTAGGACAGGGGAACGGAGCAATCAGCCCCAGCATTTT.

The J gene is TRBJ1-6, the V gene TRBV4-1; possible D gene TRBD1, 6 bases. The length of the CDR3 is 14 residues. V was shortened by 1 base and J by 9 bases, with 10 bases between the two germline ends. Germline CDR1 MGHRA, CDR2 YSYEKL. The CDR3: CASSQGDTISPLHF. The CDR3 coding sequence is TGCGCCAGCAGCCAAGGGGACACCATTTCACCCCTCCACTTT.

In nucleotides, the CDR3 is TGTGCCACCAGTGATTTGGAAGGGCCACGATACAATGAGCAGTTCTTC. It yields the protein CATSDLEGPRYNEQFF. The chain has TRBV24-1 and TRBJ2-1; D gene uncertain. Germline CDR1 and CDR2: KGHDR and SFDVKD. Trimming shortened V by 0 bases and J by 4 bases, and 12 bases separated the two germline ends. CDR3 length equals 16 residues.

The V call is TRBV19, the J call TRBJ1-2, with 9 bases aligning to TRBD1. The CDR3 runs 14 residues. Trimming removed 6 bases from V and 7 bases from J; junction bases left unmatched: 9. Per germline, CDR1 LNHDA and CDR2 SQIVND (reference sequence). The CDR3 loop reads CASSSQTGGAGYTF. As DNA, the CDR3 is TGTGCCAGTAGCTCCCAAACAGGGGGCGCTGGCTACACCTTC.

This clone was picked up one time. The chain combines TRBV28 with TRBJ2-7, with D unclear. CDR3 size: 14 residues. V dropped 3 bases and J dropped 2 bases, with 11 bases sitting between them. Germline CDR1 reads MDHEN; CDR2 reads SYDVKM. The CDR3 DNA follows: TGTGCCAGCAGTTTGGGTGTAATCCCCTACGAGCAGTACTTC. This translates into CASSLGVIPYEQYF.

With respect to this clone: At one end the junction does not follow the germline gene, possibly because of a read error. CDR3 coding DNA: TGTGCCAGCAGCTTAGAGGGAGGAGGGACAGTTACGCAGTATTTT. It codes for CASSLEGGGTVTQYF. This chain connects TRBV7-8 to TRBJ2-3, with D tentatively TRBD1 (7 bases). The CDR3 covers 15 residues. The germline V gene encodes CDR1 SGHVS and CDR2 FQNEAQ.

This chain links TRBV6-1 with TRBJ1-5, with unresolved D. Germline V CDR1 and CDR2: MNHNS, SASEGT. The length of the CDR3 is 13 residues. Between the trimmed V and J ends, which lost 2 bases and 4 bases, there was a span of 6 bases. The CDR3 nucleotides read TGTGCCAGCAGTGAATGGGTGAATCAGCCCCAGCATTTT. It specifies CASSEWVNQPQHF.

Comments on this clone: Other DNA variants within this sample encode the same CDR3. In nucleotides, the CDR3 is TGCGCCAGCAGCTTAGGACAGGGGGATCAGCCCCAGCATTTT. Translating gives CASSLGQGDQPQHF. V usage is TRBV5-1 and J usage is TRBJ1-5; 10 nucleotides line up with TRBD1. In germline, CDR1 is SGHRS, CDR2 YFSETQ. The V gene end was trimmed by 2 bases and the J gene end by 5 bases; junction bases not matched to a gene: 1. The CDR3 has 14 residues.

The chain combines TRBV6-5 with TRBJ2-7, with 10 bases fitting TRBD1. J gave up 3 bases and V 6 bases, and 2 bases lay outside the gene matches. Per germline, CDR1 MNHEY and CDR2 SVGAGI. The CDR3 is 13 amino acids. The CDR3 protein is CASRRTGGYEQYF. The CDR3 region has the DNA TGTGCCAGCAGGAGGACAGGGGGCTACGAGCAGTACTTC.

The chain couples TRBV7-9 to TRBJ2-7; 8 nucleotides match TRBD2. The CDR3 has 14 residues. After removal of 6 bases from V and 5 bases from J, the junction contained 9 bases not matched to a gene. Germline V gene lookup returns CDR1 SEHNR and CDR2 FQNEAQ (reference sequence). The CDR3 DNA sequence: TGTGCCAGCAGTTCAGGACTAGCCCAGAACGAGCAGTACTTC. Amino acids: CASSSGLAQNEQYF.

The chain is built from TRBV19 and TRBJ2-1, with a tentative D call TRBD1 (6 bases). Germline values: CDR1 LNHDA, CDR2 SQIVND (reference sequence). The CDR3 extends over 13 amino acids. V shed 4 bases and J shed 5 bases, with 9 bases lying between them. The CDR3: CASSRTGNNEQFF. Written as DNA, the CDR3 is TGTGCCAGTAGTAGAACAGGGAACAATGAGCAGTTCTTC.

This clone turned up a few times. This sequence joins TRBV7-8 and TRBJ2-7; 11 bases line up with TRBD2. This CDR3 comprises 14 residues. CDR1 and CDR2 from the germline V gene are SGHVS and FQNEAQ. The trim removed 4 bases at V and 3 bases at J, leaving 2 bases unmatched. In nucleotides, the CDR3 is TGTGCCAGCAGCTCCGGGACTAGCGGCTACGAGCAGTACTTC. Translated, it gives CASSSGTSGYEQYF.

The V call is TRBV2, the J call TRBJ2-7; TRBD2 matches at 7 bases. In germline, CDR1 is SNHLY, CDR2 FYNNEI. This CDR3 has 14 residues. V was clipped by 3 bases and J by 1 base; unmatched bases: 3. The CDR3 nucleotides are TGTGCCAGCAGTGAGGGAGGGATTTCCTACGAGCAGTACTTC. Its protein product is CASSEGGISYEQYF.

The genes are TRBV29-1 and TRBJ2-1; TRBD2 agrees at 8 bases. The CDR3 sequence is 17 residues long. With 0 bases clipped from V and 6 bases from J, the junction kept 13 bases outside the gene matches. Germline V gene sequence: CDR1 SQVTM, CDR2 ANQGSEA. This CDR3 reads CSVEDWGGREGTNEQFF. DNA of the CDR3: TGCAGCGTTGAAGATTGGGGCGGACGGGAGGGCACCAATGAGCAGTTCTTC.

The rearrangement links TRBV6-1 to TRBJ1-5; 10 nucleotides match TRBD1. Germline trimming cut 4 bases from V and 0 bases from J; bases unmatched to any gene: 9. This CDR3 region has 18 residues. Per the germline V gene, CDR1 is MNHNS and CDR2 is SASEGT. CDR3 nucleotide sequence: TGTGCCAGCAGTGCCGGGACAGGGGTAACAAATAGCAATCAGCCCCAGCATTTT. Translated: CASSAGTGVTNSNQPQHF.

This chain uses TRBV5-4 with TRBJ1-1; unclear D gene. The V and J ends lost 3 bases and 2 bases respectively, with 14 bases between them. Germline CDR1 is SGHNT and CDR2 is YYREEE (reference sequence). The CDR3 length is 15 residues. CDR3 coding DNA: TGTGCCAGCAGCTCGGGAACATCAGGTAACACTGAAGCTTTCTTT. Its translation is CASSSGTSGNTEAFF. Full variable domain (remainder filled in from reference TRBV5-4 and TRBJ1-1): ETGVTQSPTHLIKTRGQQVTLRCSSQSGHNTVSWYQQALGQGPQFIFQYYREEENGRGNFPPRFSGLQFPNYSSELNVNALELDDSALYLCASSSGTSGNTEAFFGQGTRLTVV.

V gene TRBV7-2 combines with J gene TRBJ2-7; 11 nucleotides agree with TRBD2. Germline CDR1 reads SGHTA; CDR2 reads FQGNSA. The CDR3 extends over 17 amino acids. V shed 5 bases, J shed 2 bases, and the junction held 11 bases outside the gene matches. The CDR3 spells CASSHSRTSGGAYEQYF. CDR3 bases: TGTGCCAGCAGCCACTCACGAACTAGCGGGGGTGCCTACGAGCAGTACTTC. Filled out from reference TRBV7-2 and TRBJ2-7, the complete variable domain reads GAGVSQSPSNKVTEKGKDVELRCDPISGHTALYWYRQSLGQGLEFLIYFQGNSAPDKSGLPSDRFSAERTGGSVSTLTIQRTQQEDSAVYLCASSHSRTSGGAYEQYFGPGTRLTVT.

The chain uses TRBV10-3 and TRBJ1-1; D is undetermined. The CDR3 is made up of 12 amino acids. V lost 10 bases to trimming and J lost 2 bases, with 11 bases between them. The germline gives CDR1 ENHRY, CDR2 SYGVKD. Written as DNA, the CDR3 is TGTGCCACAAAGGAGTCAAACACTGAAGCTTTCTTT. As protein: CATKESNTEAFF.

For this clone: Other DNA sequences from this sample encode an identical CDR3 as well. The chain has TRBV14 and TRBJ1-3; TRBD1 matches at 7 bases. CDR1 SGHDN and CDR2 FVKESK come from the germline V gene. The CDR3 runs 15 residues. J lost 0 bases, V lost 5 bases, and 4 bases had no gene match. Here the CDR3 reads CASSSRQGSGNTIYF. In DNA form, the CDR3 reads TGTGCCAGCAGCTCCCGACAGGGCTCTGGAAACACCATATATTTT.

The chain links TRBV5-6 to TRBJ2-3; D may be TRBD1 or TRBD2 (5 bases each). V lost 0 bases to trimming and J lost 6 bases, with 8 bases between them. The germline V gene has CDR1 SGHDT and CDR2 YYEEEE. The CDR3 sequence is 13 residues long. This CDR3 is CASSLVGEDTQYF. For the CDR3, the DNA is TGTGCCAGCAGCTTGGTAGGGGAGGATACGCAGTATTTT.

The chain uses TRBV12-5 and TRBJ2-1; D is undetermined. V lost 6 bases to trimming and J lost 0 bases, with 9 bases between them. From germline, CDR1 is LGHNT and CDR2 FRNRAP. CDR3 length equals 14 residues. CDR3 in amino acids: CASGPLSSYNEQFF. CDR3 DNA sequence: TGTGCTAGTGGCCCCCTCAGCTCCTACAATGAGCAGTTCTTC.